Below, 14 T cell receptor beta chains from the same sample are listed, as sequenced in a study of T cell clusters in autoimmune cytopenias. Roughly 38,000 genome equivalents of blood DNA were amplified for TRB. One tube held mixed TRB-A and TRB-B primer pools for touch-down PCR. From its re-call of the multiplex PCR reads, TCRdb lists each CDR3 protein once, without DNA. The listing contains several thousand distinct CDR3 sequences. Sequencing used peripheral blood. All receptors derive from a human donor with an autoimmune cytopenia or autoimmune hepatitis (not recorded which).

CDR3 loop: CASSLVLGNTGELFF. The V call is TRBV11-2, the J call TRBJ2-2. The length of the CDR3 is 15 residues. CDR1 SGHAT and CDR2 FQNNGV come from the germline V gene.

This chain uses TRBV12-3 or TRBV12-4 with TRBJ2-3; absent DNA, TCRdb's TRBD1 call cannot be checked. The CDR3 is 14 amino acids. The CDR3 sequence: CASSLSAQGDTQYF.

Judged by frequency, this clonotype is medium-sized (0.01 to 0.1%). The genes are TRBV29-1 and TRBJ1-1; TCRdb selects TRBD1, and the lack of DNA leaves this call unchecked. The CDR3 loop spans 12 amino acids. The germline V gene has CDR1 SQVTM and CDR2 ANQGSEA. CDR3 loop: CSARQMNTEAFF.

This chain uses TRBV10-3 with TRBJ1-6; TCRdb selects TRBD1, and the lack of DNA leaves this call unchecked. Looked up from germline, CDR1 is ENHRY and CDR2 is SYGVKD. CDR3 size: 15 residues. CDR3 loop: CAISEMGAPTFPLHF.

This clonotype is identified as medium-sized from frequency. The genes are TRBV19 and TRBJ2-1; absent DNA, TCRdb's TRBD2 call cannot be checked. This CDR3 region has 17 residues. CDR1 and CDR2 from the germline V gene are LNHDA and SQIVND (reference sequence). The CDR3 region is CASSIVPGAGPRDEQFF.

In terms of frequency, this clonotype is medium-sized (0.01 to 0.1%). J is TRBJ1-2 and V is TRBV27. Per the germline V gene, CDR1 is MNHEY and CDR2 is SMNVEV (reference sequence). CDR3 length: 13 residues. The CDR3: CASSLGTAWGYTF.

The chain couples TRBV20-1 to TRBJ2-1; TCRdb's D call, TRBD2, is unchecked because there is no DNA. The CDR3 totals 15 residues. Germline CDR1 DFQATT, CDR2 SNEGSKA (reference sequence). The CDR3 is CSARDPTSGGNEQFF.

This clonotype is identified as medium-sized from frequency. The chain joins TRBV6-6 to TRBJ1-5. CDR1 and CDR2 from the germline V gene are MNHNY and SVGAGI (reference sequence). The CDR3 is made up of 13 amino acids. CDR3 loop: CASRGLLNQPQHF.

The chain employs TRBV20-1 and TRBJ1-3; the TCRdb D gene call, TRBD1, has no DNA to confirm it. Germline lookup yields CDR1 DFQATT and CDR2 SNEGSKA (reference sequence). The CDR3 totals 14 residues. This CDR3 is CSASLGPSGNTIYF.

This sequence joins TRBV20-1 and TRBJ2-3; the TCRdb call, TRBD1, lacks DNA for checking. Germline lookup yields CDR1 DFQATT and CDR2 SNEGSKA (reference sequence). This CDR3 is built from 15 residues. The CDR3 region is CSAKFPGGETDTQYF.

Judged by frequency, this clonotype is medium-sized. The chain has TRBV15 and TRBJ2-6; TCRdb calls TRBD2, which cannot be checked without DNA. This CDR3 spans 16 amino acids. Germline loops: CDR1 LNHNV, CDR2 YYDKDF (reference sequence). The CDR3 reads CATSRVRGTGANVLTF.

This clonotype is labeled medium-sized based on frequency. This CDR3 is CSVTLRQGANGYTF. The genes are TRBV29-1 and TRBJ1-2; there is no DNA to check the TCRdb D call of TRBD1. CDR3 length: 14 residues. The germline gives CDR1 SQVTM, CDR2 ANQGSEA.

According to its frequency, this clonotype is medium-sized. The V gene is TRBV30, the J gene TRBJ1-3; the TRBD1 assignment by TCRdb is unverifiable without DNA. The germline gives CDR1 GTSNPN, CDR2 SVGIG (reference sequence). CDR3 length: 12 amino acids. The CDR3 reads CAWRTGRNTIYF.

V and J are TRBV7-6 and TRBJ2-5; the TCRdb D gene call, TRBD1, has no DNA to confirm it. The CDR3 has 15 residues. Germline V gives CDR1 SGHVS, CDR2 FNYEAQ. The CDR3 loop is CASSVSRGLWETQYF. The whole variable domain, filled in from reference TRBV7-6 and TRBJ2-5, reads GAGVSQSPRYKVTKRGQDVALRCDPISGHVSLYWYRQALGQGPEFLTYFNYEAQQDKSGLPNDRFSAERPEGSISTLTIQRTEQRDSAMYRCASSVSRGLWETQYFGPGTRLLVL.